These T cell receptor beta chains were read from a single sample in a study of T-cell memory formation after mild COVID-19. TCRdb ran MiXCR on the 5' RACE reads and lists one entry per CDR3 protein. This sample yields some 200,000 distinct CDR3 sequences, of which around 21% are seen a single time; 23% belongs to the top ten. The source material was PBMCs or a T cell subset sorted from them (not recorded which). The source of these receptors is an adult woman who had mild COVID-19 (a few samples of this study predate the infection). Cell type and time point are not known. CDR3s include the opening cysteine and the closing phenylalanine or tryptophan. Each record gives: clone size, V gene, J gene, D gene, CDR3 DNA, CDR3 protein. A D gene is named only where the DNA matches it firmly. Expanded clones get a size class; other rows say once, few or many, or leave the size out.

abundance: few
v_gene: TRBV6-4
j_gene: TRBJ2-2
d_gene: NA
CDR3nt: TGTGCCAGCAGTGACTCTAGGCAGACCACCGGGGAGCTGTTTTTT
CDR3aa: CASSDSRQTTGELFF

abundance: few
v_gene: TRBV25-1
j_gene: TRBJ1-1
d_gene: NA
CDR3nt: TGTGCCAGCAGTGTCGGGGGTGGGGGGAACACTGAAGCTTTCTTT
CDR3aa: CASSVGGGGNTEAFF

abundance: NA
v_gene: TRBV25-1
j_gene: TRBJ2-1
d_gene: NA
CDR3nt: TGTGCCAGCAAAAGGGTGCAGGGAAAATACAATGAGCAGTTCTTC
CDR3aa: CASKRVQGKYNEQFF

abundance: few
v_gene: TRBV4-2
j_gene: TRBJ1-1
d_gene: NA
CDR3nt: TGTGCCAGCAGCCCAACCGACAGCTCCGTGAACACTGAAGCTTTCTTT
CDR3aa: CASSPTDSSVNTEAFF

abundance: few
v_gene: TRBV29-1
j_gene: TRBJ2-3
d_gene: NA
CDR3nt: TGCAGCGTTGAACGGCGGGGGCACCGCACAGATACGCAGTATTTT
CDR3aa: CSVERRGHRTDTQYF

abundance: NA
v_gene: TRBV3-1
j_gene: TRBJ2-3
d_gene: NA
CDR3nt: TGTGCCAGCAGCCAAGGGTGGGGGCCCACAGATACGCAGTATTTT
CDR3aa: CASSQGWGPTDTQYF

abundance: few
v_gene: TRBV12-3/TRBV12-4
j_gene: TRBJ2-5
d_gene: TRBD2
CDR3nt: TGTGCCAGCAGTTTGGGGGGGGGACTGGGAGAGACCCAGTACTTC
CDR3aa: CASSLGGGLGETQYF

abundance: few
v_gene: TRBV29-1
j_gene: TRBJ2-2
d_gene: NA
CDR3nt: TGCAGCGTTCGGCCACAGGGAGGCGGGGAGCTGTTTTTT
CDR3aa: CSVRPQGGGELFF

abundance: NA
v_gene: TRBV7-3
j_gene: TRBJ2-3
d_gene: NA
CDR3nt: TGTGCCAGCAGCTTGGACTCGTTTTATACGCAGTATTTT
CDR3aa: CASSLDSFYTQYF

abundance: NA
v_gene: TRBV9
j_gene: TRBJ2-7
d_gene: TRBD2
CDR3nt: TGTGCCAGAAGCGCGGGAGCGGGTATCTCCTACGAGCAGTACTTC
CDR3aa: CARSAGAGISYEQYF

abundance: few
v_gene: TRBV7-9
j_gene: TRBJ1-1
d_gene: TRBD1
CDR3nt: TGTGCCAGCAGCCCCGGGACAGGCGGGGGGTACACTGAAGCTTTCTTT
CDR3aa: CASSPGTGGGYTEAFF

abundance: NA
v_gene: TRBV2
j_gene: TRBJ2-3
d_gene: TRBD1
CDR3nt: TGTGCCAGCAGTGAAGAACAGGGGCTAGATACGCAGTATTTT
CDR3aa: CASSEEQGLDTQYF

abundance: NA
v_gene: TRBV27
j_gene: TRBJ2-5
d_gene: NA
CDR3nt: TGTGCCAGCTCCATGGCAGCCGCGTGGAGGGAGACCCAGTACTTC
CDR3aa: CASSMAAAWRETQYF

abundance: NA
v_gene: TRBV15
j_gene: TRBJ1-2
d_gene: NA
CDR3nt: TGTGCCACCAGCAGTCGGCGGGGGGCCGTTAGCTACACCTTC
CDR3aa: CATSSRRGAVSYTF

abundance: NA
v_gene: TRBV6-1
j_gene: TRBJ1-5
d_gene: TRBD1
CDR3nt: TGTGCCAGCCGGACAGGGGATGGTCAGCCCCAGCATTTT
CDR3aa: CASRTGDGQPQHF

abundance: NA
v_gene: TRBV5-1
j_gene: TRBJ1-2
d_gene: NA
CDR3nt: TGCGCCAGCAAATCAGGGTTTGACTATGGCTACACCTTC
CDR3aa: CASKSGFDYGYTF

abundance: NA
v_gene: TRBV27
j_gene: TRBJ1-5
d_gene: TRBD1
CDR3nt: TGTGCCAGCAGTTGGACAGGGGGCTCCCTTCTACTAAATCAGCCCCAGCATTTT
CDR3aa: CASSWTGGSLLLNQPQHF

abundance: NA
v_gene: TRBV19
j_gene: TRBJ2-5
d_gene: NA
CDR3nt: TGTGCCAGTAGTATTTATATGGTGGAGACACGAGAGACCCAGTACTTC
CDR3aa: CASSIYMVETRETQYF

abundance: few
v_gene: TRBV24-1
j_gene: TRBJ2-7
d_gene: NA
CDR3nt: TGTGCCACCAGTGCCAACTCCTACGAGCAGTACTTC
CDR3aa: CATSANSYEQYF

abundance: NA
v_gene: TRBV7-8
j_gene: TRBJ2-2
d_gene: TRBD2
CDR3nt: TGTGCCAGCAGCTTATGGGCTAGCGGGGGCACCGGGGAGCTGTTTTTT
CDR3aa: CASSLWASGGTGELFF

abundance: few
v_gene: TRBV7-9
j_gene: TRBJ2-5
d_gene: NA
CDR3nt: TGTGCCAGCAGTTGGGGTGAGGAGACCCAGTACTTC
CDR3aa: CASSWGEETQYF

abundance: few
v_gene: TRBV9
j_gene: TRBJ2-3
d_gene: TRBD1
CDR3nt: TGTGCCAGCAGCGCCGAGACAGGGGGAGATACGCAGTATTTT
CDR3aa: CASSAETGGDTQYF

abundance: few
v_gene: TRBV11-2
j_gene: TRBJ2-7
d_gene: NA
CDR3nt: TGTGCCAGCAGACCCGGGACCCTCTACGAGCAGTACTTC
CDR3aa: CASRPGTLYEQYF

abundance: few
v_gene: TRBV11-1
j_gene: TRBJ2-7
d_gene: TRBD1
CDR3nt: TGTGCCAGCAGCTTCCTACGGGGGACAGGGGACCGCGAGCAGTACTTC
CDR3aa: CASSFLRGTGDREQYF

abundance: few
v_gene: TRBV4-1
j_gene: TRBJ2-1
d_gene: NA
CDR3nt: TGCGCCAGCAGCCACCCCTCAAATGAGCAGTTCTTC
CDR3aa: CASSHPSNEQFF

abundance: NA
v_gene: TRBV13
j_gene: TRBJ2-7
d_gene: TRBD2
CDR3nt: TGTGCCAGCAGCTTAGGACTAGCGGGAGACCAATACGAGCAGTACTTC
CDR3aa: CASSLGLAGDQYEQYF

abundance: NA
v_gene: TRBV11-3
j_gene: TRBJ2-5
d_gene: NA
CDR3nt: TGTGCCAGCAGCTTTCTAGCGAGTTGGGGCAGCCAAGAGACCCAGTACTTC
CDR3aa: CASSFLASWGSQETQYF

abundance: few
v_gene: TRBV12-3/TRBV12-4
j_gene: TRBJ1-1
d_gene: NA
CDR3nt: TGTGCCAGCTCAGGGGTCACGGGACTTGAGAACACTGAAGCTTTCTTT
CDR3aa: CASSGVTGLENTEAFF

abundance: NA
v_gene: TRBV18
j_gene: TRBJ2-7
d_gene: TRBD1
CDR3nt: TGTGCCAGCTCACCACTTCGGGACAGTCCCTACGAGCAGTACTTC
CDR3aa: CASSPLRDSPYEQYF

abundance: many
v_gene: TRBV12-3/TRBV12-4
j_gene: TRBJ2-4
d_gene: NA
CDR3nt: TGTGCCAGCAGTTCTTTTGGGGCCAAAAACATTCAGTACTTC
CDR3aa: CASSSFGAKNIQYF

abundance: many
v_gene: TRBV5-6
j_gene: TRBJ2-7
d_gene: NA
CDR3nt: TGTGCCAGCAGCTTGGAACCTCAAACCTACGAGCAGTACTTC
CDR3aa: CASSLEPQTYEQYF

abundance: NA
v_gene: TRBV20-1
j_gene: TRBJ2-5
d_gene: NA
CDR3nt: TGCAGTGCTAGGCTTGCATCGGGATCCGGGGGAATTCAAGAGACCAAGTACTTC
CDR3aa: CSARLASGSGGIQETKYF

abundance: NA
v_gene: TRBV29-1
j_gene: TRBJ2-3
d_gene: TRBD2
CDR3nt: TGCAGCGTTGATGAAGTGGCTAGCGGGAGTGCAGATACGCAGTATTTT
CDR3aa: CSVDEVASGSADTQYF

abundance: few
v_gene: TRBV20-1
j_gene: TRBJ2-1
d_gene: TRBD2
CDR3nt: TGCAGTGCTAGCCCTAGCGGAAACTACAATGAGCAGTTCTTC
CDR3aa: CSASPSGNYNEQFF

abundance: few
v_gene: TRBV20-1
j_gene: TRBJ2-7
d_gene: NA
CDR3nt: TGCAGTGCTAGGGGGGATTTCGAGTTCGAGCAGTACTTC
CDR3aa: CSARGDFEFEQYF

abundance: few
v_gene: TRBV15
j_gene: TRBJ1-2
d_gene: TRBD1
CDR3nt: TGTGCCACCAGCAGTAGGACAGGGGGCAAGGGGTATGGCTACACCTTC
CDR3aa: CATSSRTGGKGYGYTF

abundance: NA
v_gene: TRBV13
j_gene: TRBJ2-1
d_gene: TRBD2
CDR3nt: TGTGCCAGCAGCCTCGGACTAGCGGGGGGTAACAATGAGCAGTTCTTC
CDR3aa: CASSLGLAGGNNEQFF

abundance: few
v_gene: TRBV11-2
j_gene: TRBJ2-2
d_gene: NA
CDR3nt: TGTGCCAGCAGTAGCAGAGTGAACACCGGGGAGCTGTTTTTT
CDR3aa: CASSSRVNTGELFF

abundance: once
v_gene: TRBV4-1
j_gene: TRBJ2-1
d_gene: TRBD2
CDR3nt: TGCGCCAGCAGCCATCTAGCGGGGGGTCGCAATGAGCAGTTCTTC
CDR3aa: CASSHLAGGRNEQFF

abundance: few
v_gene: TRBV10-2
j_gene: TRBJ1-5
d_gene: TRBD1
CDR3nt: TGCGCCAGCAGTGAGGCTTGGACAGGGGGAGGTCAGCCCCAGCATTTT
CDR3aa: CASSEAWTGGGQPQHF

abundance: NA
v_gene: TRBV11-1
j_gene: TRBJ2-1
d_gene: TRBD1
CDR3nt: TGTGCCAGCAGCCCCATGTCCGGGACAGGGATATACAATGAGCAGTTCTTC
CDR3aa: CASSPMSGTGIYNEQFF

abundance: NA
v_gene: TRBV9
j_gene: TRBJ1-1
d_gene: NA
CDR3nt: TGTGCCAGCAGCAGAAACCGGGACACCATGAACACTGAAGCTTTCTTT
CDR3aa: CASSRNRDTMNTEAFF

abundance: few
v_gene: TRBV5-1
j_gene: TRBJ2-7
d_gene: NA
CDR3nt: TGCGCCAGCAGCCCCGAAGGGTACTCCTACGAGCAGTACTTC
CDR3aa: CASSPEGYSYEQYF

abundance: few
v_gene: TRBV5-1
j_gene: TRBJ2-1
d_gene: TRBD2
CDR3nt: TGCGCCAGCAGCCCGACTAGCGGGAGGGCCGAAAATGAGCAGTTCTTC
CDR3aa: CASSPTSGRAENEQFF

abundance: NA
v_gene: TRBV11-2
j_gene: TRBJ2-5
d_gene: NA
CDR3nt: TGTGCCAGTCCCTTGGTTCGGGGGGAGACCCAGTACTTC
CDR3aa: CASPLVRGETQYF

abundance: NA
v_gene: TRBV5-1
j_gene: TRBJ2-3
d_gene: NA
CDR3nt: TGCGCCAGCGGCGGGGGCATCCTATACACAGATACGCAGTATTTT
CDR3aa: CASGGGILYTDTQYF

abundance: NA
v_gene: TRBV12-3/TRBV12-4
j_gene: TRBJ2-7
d_gene: TRBD2
CDR3nt: TGTGCCAGCAGTTTCTTAGGGCTAGCGGGTGGGGTACTACTGTACGAGCAGTACTTC
CDR3aa: CASSFLGLAGGVLLYEQYF

abundance: NA
v_gene: TRBV19
j_gene: TRBJ2-7
d_gene: NA
CDR3nt: TGTGCCAGTAGTCCCATTCTGACAGGTTACAACGAGCAGTACTTC
CDR3aa: CASSPILTGYNEQYF

abundance: few
v_gene: TRBV6-6
j_gene: TRBJ1-4
d_gene: NA
CDR3nt: TGTGCCAGCAGTTACTCCGGAGGGGAGATGAATGAAAAACTGTTTTTT
CDR3aa: CASSYSGGEMNEKLFF

abundance: few
v_gene: TRBV9
j_gene: TRBJ2-1
d_gene: NA
CDR3nt: TGTGCCAGCAGCGTCGGCTTCCGGGACGAGCAGTTCTTC
CDR3aa: CASSVGFRDEQFF

abundance: few
v_gene: TRBV9
j_gene: TRBJ2-1
d_gene: NA
CDR3nt: TGTGCCAGCAGCGTAAGAAGCAGAACCCCCTACAATGAGCAGTTCTTC
CDR3aa: CASSVRSRTPYNEQFF

abundance: NA
v_gene: TRBV6-5
j_gene: TRBJ2-2
d_gene: TRBD2
CDR3nt: TGTGCCAGCAGTTACTCGATAGCGGGAGGTTACACCGGGGAGCTGTTTTTT
CDR3aa: CASSYSIAGGYTGELFF

abundance: NA
v_gene: TRBV5-1
j_gene: TRBJ2-7
d_gene: TRBD1
CDR3nt: TGCGCCAGCAGCCGGGGACAGGGGGAAGAGGAGCAGTACTTC
CDR3aa: CASSRGQGEEEQYF